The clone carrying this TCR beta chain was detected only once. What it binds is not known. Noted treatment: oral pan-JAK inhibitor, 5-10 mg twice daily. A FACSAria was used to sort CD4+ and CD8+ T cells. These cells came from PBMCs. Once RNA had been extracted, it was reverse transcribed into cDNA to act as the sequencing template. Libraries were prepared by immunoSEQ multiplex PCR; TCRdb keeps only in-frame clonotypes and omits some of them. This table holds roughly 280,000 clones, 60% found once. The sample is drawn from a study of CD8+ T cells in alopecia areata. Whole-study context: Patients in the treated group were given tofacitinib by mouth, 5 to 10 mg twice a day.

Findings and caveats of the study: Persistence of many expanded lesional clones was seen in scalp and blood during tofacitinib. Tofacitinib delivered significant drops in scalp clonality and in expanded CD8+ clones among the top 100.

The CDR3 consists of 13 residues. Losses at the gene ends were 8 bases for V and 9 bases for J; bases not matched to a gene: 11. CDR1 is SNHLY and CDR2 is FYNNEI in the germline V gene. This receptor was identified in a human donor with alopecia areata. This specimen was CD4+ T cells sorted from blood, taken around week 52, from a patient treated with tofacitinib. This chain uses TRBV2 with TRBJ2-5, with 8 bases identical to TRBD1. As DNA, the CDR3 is TGTGCCAGCTCCTTGGGGACAGGTGTGCCCCAGTACTTC. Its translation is CASSLGTGVPQYF.